This T cell receptor beta chain was obtained from a study of OX40 agonist ivuxolimab in advanced cancers. Notes on the research overall: Ivuxolimab was an agonistic, fully human IgG2 monoclonal antibody directed against OX40 (CD134), a costimulatory receptor. The paper covers the monotherapy dose-escalation part of the phase I ivuxolimab trial, which included N = 52 patients. Prior anti-PD-1, anti-PD-L1 or anti-CTLA-4 therapy was permitted, and 40% to 50% of dose-escalation patients had received checkpoint inhibitors. Of the roughly 51 patients in dose escalation, some 19 had hepatocellular carcinoma, some 15 had melanoma, 9 had renal cell carcinoma and 9 had head and neck cancer. Intravenous ivuxolimab was administered to patients every 2 weeks at six dose levels: 0.01, 0.1, 0.3, 1.5, 3 and 10 mg/kg. The dose-escalation cohort was almost 85% male with a mean age of roughly 62 years, ranging from about 20 to 80. Peripheral TCRbeta sequencing aimed to test whether ivuxolimab altered TCR sequence diversity and caused clonal T-cell expansion. Three dose-escalation patients achieved partial responses, one with hepatocellular carcinoma and two with cutaneous melanoma.

Patients with autoimmune disease history or receiving systemic immunosuppression were excluded from the trial. Peripheral blood for TCR sequencing was collected from all dose cohorts at baseline, on cycle 4 day 1, and on cycle 7 day 1. The samples were taken from a phase I, first-in-human, multicenter, open-label dose-escalation trial of ivuxolimab. Adults with locally advanced or metastatic head and neck squamous cell, hepatocellular, melanoma or renal cell carcinoma were enrolled in the trial. Before TCR sequencing, CD4+ and CD8+ T cells were separately sorted from peripheral blood. Genomic DNA was extracted from sorted cells for sequencing of the TCRbeta CDR3 region. TCRbeta CDR3 regions were sequenced using the immunoSEQ Assay. In its TCRdb copy, this immuneACCESS table keeps in-frame sequences only and misses some clones. Where compared with another copy, unresolved V genes explain less than half of these, and the others have no known cause. This sample comprises 95,000 to 100,000 clones, about 80% of them detected only once. The top ten clones comprise more than 1.1% of the sample.

This clone has a handful of counts. Its antigen is still unknown. No much larger clonotype is one base removed from it; base qualities were not supplied. The paper's findings and limits, for the study overall: Antigen specificity was not determined for the clonally expanded peripheral T cells. Low levels of normalized T-cell clonal expansion were also seen in some nonresponding patients. Clonal expansion of both CD4+ and CD8+ blood T cells was observed from baseline to week 6 at doses 0.1 to 3.0 mg/kg. After ivuxolimab, more expanded clones were found on average in CD8+ T cells than in CD4+ T cells. In the 0.1-3.0 mg/kg groups, partial responders were among the patients with the lowest normalized peripheral clonal expansion, particularly in CD8+ T cells.

The CDR3 has 15 amino acids, counting the end cysteine and phenylalanine. Only CDR3 DNA is held: 45 bases, read in frame from base 1. Trimming costs V 3 bases and J 4 bases, and their ends lie 15 bases apart. The germline V gene (reference sequence) provides CDR1 SEHNR and CDR2 FQNEAQ. This receptor was taken from an adult with an advanced solid tumor such as melanoma, head and neck, liver or kidney cancer. This chain joins TRBV7-9 to TRBJ1-2, with the D gene call left open. Sequenced material: CD4+ or CD8+ T cells sorted from blood, taken in a trial of the OX40 agonist ivuxolimab. The CDR3 protein is CASSLGGLKGYGYTF. The DNA reads TGTGCCAGCAGCTTGGGCGGCCTCAAGGGCTATGGCTACACCTTC. Reference TRBV7-9 and TRBJ1-2 genes cover what lies past the CDR3, so the full variable domain is DTGVSQNPRHKITKRGQNVTFRCDPISEHNRLYWYRQTLGQGPEFLTYFQNEAQLEKSRLLSDRFSAERPKGSFSTLEIQRTEQGDSAMYLCASSLGGLKGYGYTFGSGTRLTVV.